These T cell receptor beta chains were read from a single sample in a study of blood T cells in healthy people across ages. Each CDR3 protein gets one entry after TCRdb re-called the 5' RACE reads with MiXCR. The sample has hundreds of thousands of distinct CDR3 sequences, 40% to 45% seen once; the top ten hold around 30%. Sequenced input: blood. These receptors were obtained from an elderly man in good health. CDR3s include the opening cysteine and the closing phenylalanine or tryptophan. Each record gives: J gene, V gene, D gene, clone size, CDR3 protein, CDR3 DNA. A D gene is named only where the DNA matches it firmly. Clone size is not always given. Where it is, it says once, few, many or a class for expanded clones.

>TRBJ1-2|TRBV28|TRBD1|few
CASSLSEGAKYGYTF
TGTGCCAGCAGTTTATCCGAGGGGGCGAAATATGGCTACACCTTC
>TRBJ2-7|TRBV7-2|NA|few
CASSSSIDEQYF
TGTGCCAGCAGCTCCTCGATTGACGAGCAGTACTTC
>TRBJ2-3|TRBV7-2|NA|NA
CASSPTRYMGPDTQYF
TGTGCCAGCAGCCCGACGCGCTATATGGGGCCAGATACGCAGTATTTT
>TRBJ1-2|TRBV7-2|NA|NA
CASSLKVNYGYTF
TGTGCCAGCAGCTTAAAGGTCAACTATGGCTACACCTTC
>TRBJ2-2|TRBV20-1|TRBD1|NA
CSAGDRPTGELFF
TGCAGTGCCGGGGACAGGCCGACCGGGGAGCTGTTTTTT
>TRBJ1-4|TRBV7-9|NA|few
CASSLTAGLRKLFF
TGTGCCAGCAGCCTGACGGCCGGCCTTAGGAAACTGTTTTTT
>TRBJ2-1|TRBV7-3|TRBD2|NA
CASSLSTSGSYNEQFF
TGTGCCAGCAGCTTATCGACTAGCGGGTCTTACAATGAGCAGTTCTTC
>TRBJ2-1|TRBV6-5|TRBD2|NA
CASSYRVAGGEQFF
TGTGCCAGCAGTTACCGGGTAGCGGGAGGGGAGCAGTTCTTC
>TRBJ2-7|TRBV6-5|TRBD1|NA
CASSHIGTGAYEQYF
TGTGCCAGCAGTCACATTGGGACAGGGGCCTACGAGCAGTACTTC
>TRBJ2-4|TRBV7-9|NA|few
CASTLNEVSQNIQYF
TGTGCCAGCACCCTAAATGAGGTTTCCCAAAACATTCAGTACTTC
>TRBJ2-5|TRBV20-1|TRBD2|NA
CSALRTSFDNEQYF
TGCAGTGCTCTCCGGACTAGTTTCGACAATGAGCAGTACTTC
>TRBJ2-3|TRBV7-3|TRBD1|NA
CASSNRGLNTDTQYF
TGTGCCAGCAGCAACAGGGGGCTGAACACAGATACGCAGTATTTT
>TRBJ2-5|TRBV5-1|NA|few
CASSLGDQTRGEQYF
TGCGCCAGCAGCTTGGGGGACCAAACACGGGGTGAGCAGTACTTC
>TRBJ2-1|TRBV29-1|NA|NA
CSVEEDSLTYNEQFF
TGCAGCGTTGAAGAGGACAGCCTAACCTACAATGAGCAGTTCTTC
>TRBJ2-5|TRBV24-1|NA|few
CATSGVRTHQETQYF
TGTGCCACCAGTGGGGTTCGGACACATCAAGAGACCCAGTACTTC
>TRBJ2-3|TRBV7-9|NA|NA
CASSTRPTTDTQYF
TGTGCCAGCAGCACCCGCCCAACCACAGATACGCAGTATTTT
>TRBJ2-1|TRBV5-1|NA|NA
CASRMDSSYNEQFF
TGCGCCAGCAGAATGGACAGTTCCTACAATGAGCAGTTCTTC
>TRBJ1-3|TRBV12-3/TRBV12-4|TRBD1|few
CASSDRDRGDRTIYF
TGTGCCAGCAGTGACCGGGACAGGGGTGATCGGACCATATATTTT
>TRBJ2-3|TRBV20-1|TRBD2|few
CSARDKAGYTDTQYF
TGCAGTGCTAGAGATAAAGCGGGGTACACAGATACGCAGTATTTT
>TRBJ2-3|TRBV6-5|NA|few
CASSYSRMNTQYF
TGTGCCAGCAGTTACTCAAGAATGAATACGCAGTATTTT
>TRBJ2-7|TRBV6-2/TRBV6-3|TRBD2|NA
CASRAWTSGSYEQYF
TGTGCCAGCAGAGCCTGGACTAGCGGATCCTACGAGCAGTACTTC
>TRBJ2-4|TRBV5-5|TRBD2|NA
CASNEGRGGIQYF
TGTGCCAGCAACGAGGGCCGCGGGGGCATTCAGTACTTC
>TRBJ1-5|TRBV27|NA|few
CASRGTPSNQPQHF
TGTGCCAGCAGGGGGACTCCCAGCAATCAGCCCCAGCATTTT
>TRBJ2-2|TRBV28|TRBD2|NA
CASSFPGGRIGELFF
TGTGCCAGCAGTTTTCCGGGAGGGCGGATCGGGGAGCTGTTTTTT
>TRBJ2-3|TRBV20-1|TRBD2|NA
CSARVAGGPTDTQYF
TGCAGTGCTAGAGTTGCGGGGGGGCCCACAGATACGCAGTATTTT
>TRBJ2-5|TRBV5-1|TRBD2|NA
CASSGGDQETQYF
TGCGCCAGCAGCGGGGGGGACCAAGAGACCCAGTACTTC
>TRBJ2-5|TRBV4-1|NA|NA
CASSRVGEEQETQYF
TGCGCCAGCAGCCGAGTGGGAGAGGAGCAAGAGACCCAGTACTTC
>TRBJ2-5|TRBV4-3|TRBD1|many
CASSPGTGVETQYF
TGCGCCAGCAGCCCCGGGACAGGGGTGGAGACCCAGTACTTC
>TRBJ2-5|TRBV27|NA|NA
CASSLAGAEGTQYF
TGTGCCAGCAGTTTAGCCGGGGCCGAGGGGACCCAGTACTTC
>TRBJ2-3|TRBV6-2/TRBV6-3|TRBD2|few
CASSSRTSGFTDTQYF
TGTGCCAGCAGTTCCCGGACTAGCGGATTCACAGATACGCAGTATTTT
>TRBJ2-2|TRBV29-1|NA|few
CSVDAAGEGGELFF
TGCAGCGTTGACGCGGCAGGGGAAGGCGGGGAGCTGTTTTTT
>TRBJ2-6|TRBV2|NA|NA
CAGSARQRSGANVLTF
TGTGCCGGCAGCGCTAGACAACGCTCTGGGGCCAACGTCCTGACTTTC
>TRBJ1-2|TRBV3-1|TRBD1|NA
CASSQESQGTGRYGYTF
TGTGCCAGCAGCCAAGAATCCCAGGGGACAGGGAGATATGGCTACACCTTC
>TRBJ1-1|TRBV6-2/TRBV6-3|NA|few
CASSYRVNTEAFF
TGTGCCAGCAGTTACAGGGTGAACACTGAAGCTTTCTTT
>TRBJ2-5|TRBV20-1|TRBD2|many
CSARAISGGTFETQYF
TGCAGTGCTAGAGCAATTAGCGGGGGGACGTTCGAGACCCAGTACTTC
>TRBJ2-6|TRBV29-1|NA|many
CSVWGLEGSGANVLTF
TGCAGCGTATGGGGTCTCGAGGGGTCTGGGGCCAACGTCCTGACTTTC
>TRBJ2-5|TRBV14|NA|NA
CASSQGGRAPRETQYF
TGTGCCAGCAGCCAAGGAGGACGAGCCCCTCGTGAGACCCAGTACTTC